This TCR beta chain is from a study of metastatic and nonmetastatic thyroid tumors. Study in general: Both malignant and benign thyroid patients supplied peripheral blood and tumor or nodule tissue samples, across which the repertoires of these patients were then compared.

Original processing notes: In papillary thyroid cancer, a distant-metastasis classifier was built using CDR3 differences across clinicopathological groups. TCRdb re-called clones via MiXCR from the PCR reads. TCRdb's processing, not the authors', yielded these V and J calls. The sample lists tens of thousands of clones, about 15% seen once, with less than 20% in the top ten. Worth noting for this clone: The target antigen is unknown.

Treatment of any kind had been given to no patient before thyroid surgery. Study-level results: It was reportedly found that TCR beta diversity was significantly higher in malignant thyroid tumors than in benign nodules, a difference seen in both blood and tumor samples.

The trim removed 4 bases at V and 9 bases at J, leaving 14 bases unmatched. The CDR3 runs 16 residues. Per germline, CDR1 MNHNS and CDR2 SASEGT. What was sequenced was blood. The chain employs TRBV6-1 and TRBJ1-1, with TRBD1 matching over 10 bases. This receptor was taken from a male donor with papillary thyroid cancer or a benign thyroid nodule (not recorded which). Some clones in this sample may be carry-over from other donors' samples. The CDR3 DNA reads as TGTGCCAGCAGTGCTGGACAGGGGGACACCGGGGAGCAAGCTTTCTTT. It is translated as CASSAGQGDTGEQAFF.